This TCR beta chain was found in a study of blood T cell repertoires in COVID-19. This clone has more than one count but fewer than ten. TCRdb's table, derived via immunoSEQ multiplex PCR, lists solely in-frame clones and lacks some. The table includes about 160,000 clones, roughly four fifths detected once. Germline V lookup: CDR1 DFQATT, CDR2 SNEGSKA (reference sequence). This CDR3 is built from 11 residues. V lost 5 bases and J lost 6, with 7 bases in between. The chain recombines TRBV20-1 with TRBJ1-4; D not resolved. This TCR was sampled from a human donor with acute or convalescent COVID-19. The donor label of this sample is uncertain. Sequencing was carried out using peripheral blood. In DNA, the CDR3 is TGCAGTGCTGCTAAAGATGAAAAACTGTTTTTT. Its protein product is CSAAKDEKLFF.